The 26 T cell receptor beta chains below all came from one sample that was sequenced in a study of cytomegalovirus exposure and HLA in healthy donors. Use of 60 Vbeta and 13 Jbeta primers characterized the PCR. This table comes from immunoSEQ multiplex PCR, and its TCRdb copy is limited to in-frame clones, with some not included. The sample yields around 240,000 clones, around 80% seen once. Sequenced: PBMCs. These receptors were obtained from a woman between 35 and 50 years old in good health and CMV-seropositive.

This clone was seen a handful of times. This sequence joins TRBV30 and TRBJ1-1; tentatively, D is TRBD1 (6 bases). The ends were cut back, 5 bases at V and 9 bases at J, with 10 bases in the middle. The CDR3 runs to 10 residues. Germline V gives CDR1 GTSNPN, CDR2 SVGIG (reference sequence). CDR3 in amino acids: CAWATGKAFF. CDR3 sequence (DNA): TGTGCCTGGGCAACAGGGAAAGCTTTCTTT.

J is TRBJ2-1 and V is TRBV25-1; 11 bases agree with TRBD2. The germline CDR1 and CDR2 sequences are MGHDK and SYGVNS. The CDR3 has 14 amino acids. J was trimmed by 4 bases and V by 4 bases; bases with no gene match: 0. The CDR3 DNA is TGTGCCAGCAGTGGACTAGCGGGGTACAATGAGCAGTTCTTC. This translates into CASSGLAGYNEQFF.

As DNA, the CDR3 is TGTGCCAGCAGCCCCGGGACAGCTAATTCACCCCTCCACTTT. Its translation: CASSPGTANSPLHF. The V gene is TRBV14, the J gene TRBJ1-6; TRBD1 agrees at 7 bases. This CDR3 contains 14 residues. Germline CDR1 and CDR2: SGHDN and FVKESK. With V trimmed by 4 bases and J by 6 bases, 3 bases remained unmatched.

CDR3 nucleotide sequence: TGTGCCAGCAGTTACATCGGGAATCCGGGGTATGGCTACACCTTC. Translating gives CASSYIGNPGYGYTF. V and J are TRBV6-5 and TRBJ1-2; D is unresolved. V was shortened by 2 bases and J by 5 bases, with 15 bases between the two germline ends. The CDR3 runs to 15 residues. Germline values: CDR1 MNHEY, CDR2 SVGAGI.

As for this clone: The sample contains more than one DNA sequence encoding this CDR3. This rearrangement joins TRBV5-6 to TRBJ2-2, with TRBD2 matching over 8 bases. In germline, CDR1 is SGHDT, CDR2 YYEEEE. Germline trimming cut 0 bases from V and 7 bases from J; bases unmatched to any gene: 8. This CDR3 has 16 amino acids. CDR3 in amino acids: CASSLGSGGAVGELFF. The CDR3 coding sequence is TGTGCCAGCAGCTTGGGAAGCGGGGGAGCCGTCGGGGAGCTGTTTTTT.

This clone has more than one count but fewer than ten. The CDR3 DNA sequence: TGTGCCAGCAGCCCGGGGGGGCCATACACCGGGGAGCTGTTTTTT. Protein sequence: CASSPGGPYTGELFF. The chain joins TRBV14 to TRBJ2-2; 8 bases match TRBD2. V was pared by 4 bases and J by 3 bases, with 4 bases of the junction left unmatched. This CDR3 is 15 amino acids long. Germline V lookup: CDR1 SGHDN, CDR2 FVKESK.

The CDR3 loop is CASSLAAVTHYEQYF. The CDR3 DNA follows: TGCGCCAGCAGCTTGGCGGCGGTCACTCACTACGAGCAGTACTTC. The chain has TRBV5-1 and TRBJ2-7; D ambiguous. Between the trimmed V and J ends, which lost 0 bases and 3 bases, there was a span of 13 bases. CDR1 is SGHRS and CDR2 is YFSETQ in the germline V gene. The CDR3 spans 15 residues.

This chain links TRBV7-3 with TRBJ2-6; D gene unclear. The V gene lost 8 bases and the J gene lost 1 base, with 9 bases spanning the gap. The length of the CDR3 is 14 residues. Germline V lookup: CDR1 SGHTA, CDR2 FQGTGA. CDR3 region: CASSRGSGANVLTF. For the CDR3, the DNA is TGTGCCAGCTCTAGAGGATCTGGGGCCAACGTCCTGACTTTC.

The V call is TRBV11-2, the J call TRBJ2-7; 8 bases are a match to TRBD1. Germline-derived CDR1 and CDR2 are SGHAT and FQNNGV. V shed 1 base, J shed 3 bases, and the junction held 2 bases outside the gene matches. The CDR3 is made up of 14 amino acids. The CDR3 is CASSLGGTGYEQYF. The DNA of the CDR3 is TGTGCCAGCAGCTTAGGAGGGACAGGCTACGAGCAGTACTTC. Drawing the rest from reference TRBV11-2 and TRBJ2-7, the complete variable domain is EAGVAQSPRYKIIEKRQSVAFWCNPISGHATLYWYQQILGQGPKLLIQFQNNGVVDDSQLPKDRFSAERLKGVDSTLKIQPAKLEDSAVYLCASSLGGTGYEQYFGPGTRLTVT.

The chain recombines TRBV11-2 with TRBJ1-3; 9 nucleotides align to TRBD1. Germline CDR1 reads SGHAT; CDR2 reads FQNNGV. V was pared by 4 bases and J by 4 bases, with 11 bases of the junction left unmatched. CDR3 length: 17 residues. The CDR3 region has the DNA TGTGCCAGCAGCTCAATTCTACAGGGGGCGGGGGGAAACACCATATATTTT. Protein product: CASSSILQGAGGNTIYF.

The CDR3 here is CASSQAHRSYEQYF. In nucleotides, the CDR3 is TGTGCCAGCAGCCAAGCGCATCGCTCCTACGAGCAGTACTTC. The chain is built from TRBV4-2 and TRBJ2-5, with unresolved D. Judging by the DNA end, TRBJ2-7 fits better; the J call may be wrong. Germline loops: CDR1 LGHNA, CDR2 YNFKEQ. The CDR3 length is 14 residues.

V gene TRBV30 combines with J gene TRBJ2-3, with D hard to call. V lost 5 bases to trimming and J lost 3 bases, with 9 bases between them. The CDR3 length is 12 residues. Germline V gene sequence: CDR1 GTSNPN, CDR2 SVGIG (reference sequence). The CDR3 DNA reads TGTGCCTGGGGAAGAGCGACAGATACGCAGTATTTT. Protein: CAWGRATDTQYF.

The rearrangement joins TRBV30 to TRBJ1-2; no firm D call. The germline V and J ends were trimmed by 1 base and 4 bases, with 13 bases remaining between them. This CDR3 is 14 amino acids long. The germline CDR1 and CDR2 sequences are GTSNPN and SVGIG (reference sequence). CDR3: CAWSGLVPTYGYTF. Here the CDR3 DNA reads TGTGCCTGGAGTGGGTTAGTCCCTACCTATGGCTACACCTTC.

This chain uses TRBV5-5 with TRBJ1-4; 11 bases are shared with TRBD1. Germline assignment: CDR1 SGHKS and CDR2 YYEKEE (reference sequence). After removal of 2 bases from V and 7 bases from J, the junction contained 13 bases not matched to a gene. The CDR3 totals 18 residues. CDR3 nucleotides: TGTGCCAGCAGCTTCGGACAGGGGGCAATATCAGTTAGTGAAAAACTGTTTTTT. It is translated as CASSFGQGAISVSEKLFF.

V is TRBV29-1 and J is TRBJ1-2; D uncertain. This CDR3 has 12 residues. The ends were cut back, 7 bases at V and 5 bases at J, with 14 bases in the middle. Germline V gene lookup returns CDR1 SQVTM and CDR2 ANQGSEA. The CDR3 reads CSASGGRYGYTF. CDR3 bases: TGCAGCGCCTCGGGTGGAAGGTATGGCTACACCTTC.

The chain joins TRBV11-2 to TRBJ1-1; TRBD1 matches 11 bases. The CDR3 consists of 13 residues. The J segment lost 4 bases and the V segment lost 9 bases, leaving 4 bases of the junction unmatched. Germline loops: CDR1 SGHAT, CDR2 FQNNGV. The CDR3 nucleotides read TGTGCCAGTGCCGGGACAGGGGGCACTGAAGCTTTCTTT. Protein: CASAGTGGTEAFF.

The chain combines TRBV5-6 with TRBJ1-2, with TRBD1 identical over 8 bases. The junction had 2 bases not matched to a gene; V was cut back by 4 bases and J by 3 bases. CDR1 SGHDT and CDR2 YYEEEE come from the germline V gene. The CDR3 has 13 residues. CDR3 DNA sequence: TGTGCCAGCAGCCTCAGGGGGCACTATGGCTACACCTTC. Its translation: CASSLRGHYGYTF. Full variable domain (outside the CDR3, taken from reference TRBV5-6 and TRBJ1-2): DAGVTQSPTHLIKTRGQQVTLRCSPKSGHDTVSWYQQALGQGPQFIFQYYEEEERQRGNFPDRFSGHQFPNYSSELNVNALLLGDSALYLCASSLRGHYGYTFGSGTRLTVV.

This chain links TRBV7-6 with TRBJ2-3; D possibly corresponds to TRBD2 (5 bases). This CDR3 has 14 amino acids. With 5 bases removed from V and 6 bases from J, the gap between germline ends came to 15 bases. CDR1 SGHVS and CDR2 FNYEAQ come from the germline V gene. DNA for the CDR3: TGTGCCAGCAGCATAGGACTGCTCGGGGATACGCAGTATTTT. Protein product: CASSIGLLGDTQYF.

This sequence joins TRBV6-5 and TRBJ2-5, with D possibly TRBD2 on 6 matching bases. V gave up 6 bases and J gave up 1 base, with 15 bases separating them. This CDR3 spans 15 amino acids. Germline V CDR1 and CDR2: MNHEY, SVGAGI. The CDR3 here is CASRAGRLTQETQYF. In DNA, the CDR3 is TGTGCCAGCAGGGCGGGGAGGCTCACCCAAGAGACCCAGTACTTC.

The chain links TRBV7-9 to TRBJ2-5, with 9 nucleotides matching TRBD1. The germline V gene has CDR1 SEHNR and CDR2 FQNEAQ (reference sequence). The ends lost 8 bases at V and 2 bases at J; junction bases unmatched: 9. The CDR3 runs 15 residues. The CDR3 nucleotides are TGTGCCAGCTTGGGGACAGGGACTATTCAAGAGACCCAGTACTTC. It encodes CASLGTGTIQETQYF.

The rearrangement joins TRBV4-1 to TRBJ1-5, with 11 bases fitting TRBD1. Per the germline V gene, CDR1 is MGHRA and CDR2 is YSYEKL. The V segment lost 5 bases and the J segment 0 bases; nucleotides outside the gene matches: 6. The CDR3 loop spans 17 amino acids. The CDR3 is CASSTRDRGDSNQPQHF. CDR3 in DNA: TGCGCCAGCAGCACCCGGGACAGGGGGGATAGCAATCAGCCCCAGCATTTT.

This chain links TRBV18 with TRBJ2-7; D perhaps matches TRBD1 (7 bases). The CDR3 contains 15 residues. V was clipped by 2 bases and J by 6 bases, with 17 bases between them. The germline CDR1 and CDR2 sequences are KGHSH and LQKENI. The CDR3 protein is CASSPAGQSSGEQYF. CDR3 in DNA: TGTGCCAGCTCACCAGCGGGACAGTCTTCCGGCGAGCAGTACTTC.

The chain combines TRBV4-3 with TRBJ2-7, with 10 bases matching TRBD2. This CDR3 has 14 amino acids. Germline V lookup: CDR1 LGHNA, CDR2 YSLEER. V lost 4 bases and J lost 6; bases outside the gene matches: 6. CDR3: CASSPSGRGGEQYF. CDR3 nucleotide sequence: TGCGCCAGCAGCCCCAGCGGGAGGGGGGGCGAGCAGTACTTC.

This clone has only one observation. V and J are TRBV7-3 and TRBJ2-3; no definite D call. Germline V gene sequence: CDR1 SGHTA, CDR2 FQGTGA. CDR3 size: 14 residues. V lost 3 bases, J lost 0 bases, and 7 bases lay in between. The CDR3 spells CASSFLSSTDTQYF. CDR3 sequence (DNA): TGTGCCAGCAGCTTCCTATCTAGCACAGATACGCAGTATTTT.

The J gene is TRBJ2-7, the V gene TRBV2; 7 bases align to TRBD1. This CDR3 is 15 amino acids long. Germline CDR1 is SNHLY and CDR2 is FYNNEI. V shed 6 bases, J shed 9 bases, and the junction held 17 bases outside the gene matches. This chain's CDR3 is CASRAPQGSIFGQYF. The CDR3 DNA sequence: TGTGCCAGCAGAGCACCACAGGGGTCGATTTTCGGGCAGTACTTC. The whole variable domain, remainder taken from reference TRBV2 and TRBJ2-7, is EPEVTQTPSHQVTQMGQEVILRCVPISNHLYFYWYRQILGQKVEFLVSFYNNEISEKSEIFDDQFSVERPDGSNFTLKIRSTKLEDSAMYFCASRAPQGSIFGQYFGPGTRLTVT.

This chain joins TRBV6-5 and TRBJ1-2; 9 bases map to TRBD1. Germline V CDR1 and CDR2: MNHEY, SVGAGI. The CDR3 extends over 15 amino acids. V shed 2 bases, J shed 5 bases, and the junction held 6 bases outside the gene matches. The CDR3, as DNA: TGTGCCAGCAGTTACAAAGGACAGGGGCTTTATGGCTACACCTTC. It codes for CASSYKGQGLYGYTF.